The following is a T cell receptor (beta chain) sequence with its context. Trimming shortened V by 4 bases and J by 10 bases, and 17 bases separated the two germline ends. Germline V CDR1 and CDR2: MDHEN, SYDVKM. CDR3 size: 13 residues. This record comes from a study of blood T cell repertoires in COVID-19. Data came from immunoSEQ multiplex PCR; TCRdb stores just in-frame clones and leaves some out. The sample lists approximately 240,000 clones, 90% to 95% occurring once. V gene TRBV28 combines with J gene TRBJ2-7, with TRBD1 as a possible D gene (6 bases). The origin of this receptor is a woman aged 18-29 years who had recovered from COVID-19. Material for sequencing was PBMCs or T cells enriched from blood (not recorded which). CDR3 in DNA: TGTGCCAGCAGTTCCTTCATCTCAGGGGCCCAGTACTTC. It translates to CASSSFISGAQYF.